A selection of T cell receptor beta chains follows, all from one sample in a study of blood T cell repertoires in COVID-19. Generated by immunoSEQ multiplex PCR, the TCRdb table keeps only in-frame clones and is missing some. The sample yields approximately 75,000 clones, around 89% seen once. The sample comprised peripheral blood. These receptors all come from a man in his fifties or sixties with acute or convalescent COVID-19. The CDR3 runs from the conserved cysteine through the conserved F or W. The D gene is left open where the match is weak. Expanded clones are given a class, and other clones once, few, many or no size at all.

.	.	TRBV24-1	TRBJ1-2	TGTGCCACCAGTGATTCCACAGGGAGTAACACCTTC	CATSDSTGSNTF
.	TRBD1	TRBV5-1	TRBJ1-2	TGCGCCAGCAGCTTGACTGCTGACAGGGACTATGGCTACACCTTC	CASSLTADRDYGYTF
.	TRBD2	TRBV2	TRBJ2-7	TGTGCCAGCAGTGTGACTAGCGGAACCTACGAGCAGTACTTC	CASSVTSGTYEQYF
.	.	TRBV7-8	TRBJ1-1	TGTGCCAGCAGCTTAATGGCGGCAGCCGCGACTAACACTGAAGCTTTCTTT	CASSLMAAAATNTEAFF
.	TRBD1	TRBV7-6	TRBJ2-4	TGTGCCAGCAGCGGCCGGGACAGGGGAGGAGTTCAGTACTTC	CASSGRDRGGVQYF
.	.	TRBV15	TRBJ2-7	TGTGCCACCAGCAGAGGAGGCAGCTCCTACGAGCAGTACTTC	CATSRGGSSYEQYF
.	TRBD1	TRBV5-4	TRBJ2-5	TGTGCCAGCAGCGAACCGGGACAGAGGAAGGAGACCCAGTACTTC	CASSEPGQRKETQYF
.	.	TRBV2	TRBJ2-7	TGTGCCAGCAGTCCAACTTCGACAGGCTCCTACGAGCAGTACTTC	CASSPTSTGSYEQYF
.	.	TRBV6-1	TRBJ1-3	TGTGCCAGCAGTGCCTTCCGGGGAGTCTCTGGAAACACCATATATTTT	CASSAFRGVSGNTIYF
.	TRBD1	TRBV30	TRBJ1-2	TGTGCCTGGAGTGGGACCAGACAGGGGAAGGCCTATGGCTACACCTTC	CAWSGTRQGKAYGYTF
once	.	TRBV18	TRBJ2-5	TGTGCCAGCTCACCTCGACAGGCCAACCAAGAGACCCAGTACTTC	CASSPRQANQETQYF
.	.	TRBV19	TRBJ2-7	TGTGCCAGTAGTAACGGCAGGGATTCCTACGAGCAGTACTTC	CASSNGRDSYEQYF
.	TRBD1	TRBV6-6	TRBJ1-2	TGTGCCAGCAGCCCCGACAGGGTAGGCGGCTACACCTTC	CASSPDRVGGYTF
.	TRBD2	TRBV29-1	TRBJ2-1	TGCAGCGTCGCTAGCGGGAGTGGGCACAATGAGCAGTTCTTC	CSVASGSGHNEQFF
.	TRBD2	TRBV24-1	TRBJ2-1	TGTGCCACCAGTGCTCCCGGGACTAGCGGGGGGGCCCGCAATGAGCAGTTCTTC	CATSAPGTSGGARNEQFF
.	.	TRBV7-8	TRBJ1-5	TGTGCCAGCAGCAAACAACCCGATAGCAATCAGCCCCAGCATTTT	CASSKQPDSNQPQHF
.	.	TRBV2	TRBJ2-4	TGTGCCAGCGGTGCCGAAATAGCAATGAAAAACATTCAGTACTTC	CASGAEIAMKNIQYF
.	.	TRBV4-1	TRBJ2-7	TGCGCCAGCAGCCAAGAATGGGGGGACTCCTACGAGCAGTACTTC	CASSQEWGDSYEQYF
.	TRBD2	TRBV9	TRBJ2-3	TGTGCCAGCAGCTCGGGACTAGCGACAGATACGCAGTATTTT	CASSSGLATDTQYF
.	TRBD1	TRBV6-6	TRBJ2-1	TGTGCCAGCAGTTACACAGGGGAAGAGTACAATGAGCAGTTCTTC	CASSYTGEEYNEQFF
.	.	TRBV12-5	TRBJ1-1	TGTGCTAGTGGTTTGCGGGGTATGGTTAACACTGAAGCTTTCTTT	CASGLRGMVNTEAFF
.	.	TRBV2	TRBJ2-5	TGTGCCAGCAGGGACATCCAAGAGACCCAGTACTTC	CASRDIQETQYF
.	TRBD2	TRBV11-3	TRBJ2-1	TGTGCCAGCAGCTTAGGACTAGCGGGGGGAGGTGAGCAGTTCTTC	CASSLGLAGGGEQFF
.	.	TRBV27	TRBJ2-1	TGTGCCAGCAGTTCCGGGACTTTCTCCTACAATGAGCAGTTCTTC	CASSSGTFSYNEQFF
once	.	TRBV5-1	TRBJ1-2	TGCGCCAGCAGGGCGGAGAACTATGGCTACACCTTC	CASRAENYGYTF
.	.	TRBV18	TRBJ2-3	TGTGCCAGCTCACCTCCAGGGAAGGGTGATACGCAGTATTTT	CASSPPGKGDTQYF
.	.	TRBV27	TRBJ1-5	TGTGCCAGCAGTGCAGGGCCCAATCAGCCCCAGCATTTT	CASSAGPNQPQHF
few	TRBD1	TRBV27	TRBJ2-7	TGTGCCAGCAGCCGGGACAGGTCCTACGAGCAGTACTTC	CASSRDRSYEQYF
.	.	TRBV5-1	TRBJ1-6	TGCGCCAGCAGCTGGGCAAAGGGAGATAATTCACCCCTCCACTTT	CASSWAKGDNSPLHF
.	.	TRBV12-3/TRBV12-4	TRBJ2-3	TGTGCCAGCAGTTACCAGGGTACAGATACGCAGTATTTT	CASSYQGTDTQYF
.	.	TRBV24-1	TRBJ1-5	TGTGCCACCAGTGACACCACTCCGGATCAGCCCCAGCATTTT	CATSDTTPDQPQHF
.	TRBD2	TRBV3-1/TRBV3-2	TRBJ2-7	TGTGCCAGCAGCCAATCGGGCGGGGGGGGACTTTGGGAGCAGTACTTC	CASSQSGGGGLWEQYF
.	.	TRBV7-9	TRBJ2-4	TGTGCCAGCAGCTTAGGAAACTTTGGTCGGGAGAGTGTCAAAAACATTCAGTACTTC	CASSLGNFGRESVKNIQYF
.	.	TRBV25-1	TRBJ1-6	TGTGCCAGCAGTAGACGGGGGTGGAATTCACCCCTCCACTTT	CASSRRGWNSPLHF
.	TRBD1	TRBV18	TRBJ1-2	TGTGCCGGCTCACCACCTTCGGGACAGGGTTCCTATGGCTACACCTTC	CAGSPPSGQGSYGYTF
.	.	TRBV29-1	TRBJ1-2	TGCAGCGTCGACACTCCGGGACTCTCTAACTATGGCTACACCTTC	CSVDTPGLSNYGYTF
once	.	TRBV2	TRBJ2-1	TGTGCCAGCAGTGGGCAAATTCTCTCCTACAATGAGCAGTTCTTC	CASSGQILSYNEQFF
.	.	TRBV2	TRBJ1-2	TGTGCCACCCGGGACTATGGCTACACCTTC	CATRDYGYTF
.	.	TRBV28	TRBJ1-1	TGTGCCAGCAGTTTATTGGACACCGAACTTGAAGCTTTCTTT	CASSLLDTELEAFF
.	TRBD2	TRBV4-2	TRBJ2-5	TGTGCCAGCAGCCGAACTAGCGGGGGAGAGACCCAGTACTTC	CASSRTSGGETQYF
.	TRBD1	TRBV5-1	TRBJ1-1	TGCGCCAGCAGCTCATGGACAGGGGGAACTGGGAACACTGAAGCTTTCTTT	CASSSWTGGTGNTEAFF
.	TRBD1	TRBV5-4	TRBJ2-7	TGTGCCAGCAGCTTGAGAGACAGGGGAGGCCACGAGCAGTACTTC	CASSLRDRGGHEQYF
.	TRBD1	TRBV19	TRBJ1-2	TGTGCCAGTATGGGGACAGGGGGCGTCACTTATGGCTACACCTTC	CASMGTGGVTYGYTF
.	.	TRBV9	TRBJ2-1	TGTGCCAGCAGCTCTAGGTTGGAGATTGAGCAGTTCTTC	CASSSRLEIEQFF
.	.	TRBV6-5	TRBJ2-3	TGTGCCAGCAGCGGAGGAAACACAGATACGCAGTATTTT	CASSGGNTDTQYF
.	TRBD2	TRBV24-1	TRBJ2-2	TGTGCCGCCGGGACTAGCGGGAGAAGGGCCGGGGAGCTGTTTTTT	CAAGTSGRRAGELFF
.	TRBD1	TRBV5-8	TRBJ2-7	TGTGCCAGCAACTTCCCACAGGGGGCGGGGGAGCAGTACTTC	CASNFPQGAGEQYF
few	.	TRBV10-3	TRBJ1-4	TGTGCCATCAGTGTGGGGCCTAATGAAAAACTGTTTTTT	CAISVGPNEKLFF
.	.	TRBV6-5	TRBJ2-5	TGTGCCAGCAGGAATTCAGGGGAAACTGGAGAGACCCAGTACTTC	CASRNSGETGETQYF
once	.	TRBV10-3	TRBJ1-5	TGTGCCATCAGTGAATCGACAGGCAATCAGCCCCAGCATTTT	CAISESTGNQPQHF
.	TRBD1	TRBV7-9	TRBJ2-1	TGTGCCAGCAGCTCCCGGGACAGGGGCTCCTACAATGAGCAGTTCTTC	CASSSRDRGSYNEQFF